These T cell receptor beta chains were read from a single sample in a study of response to subunit inactivated influenza vaccine. MiXCR was run by TCRdb on the RT-PCR reads, yielding one entry per CDR3 protein. Of hundreds of thousands of distinct CDR3 sequences listed, around 15% were seen once; the top ten hold 7.6%. The material sequenced was PBMCs from blood, taken 14 to 15 days before vaccination. Receptors originate from a man aged 50-59 years who received an inactivated influenza vaccine. Each CDR3 is given with its conserved first and last residue. Each record gives: V gene, J gene, D gene, clone size, CDR3 DNA, CDR3 protein. A D gene is named only where the DNA matches it firmly. The size entry is marked missing in some rows and otherwise reads once, few, many or a size class.

v_gene: TRBV29-1; j_gene: TRBJ2-3; d_gene: -; abundance: few; CDR3nt: TGCAGCGTCAGCCGAGATACGCAGTATTTT; CDR3aa: CSVSRDTQYF
v_gene: TRBV7-2; j_gene: TRBJ2-7; d_gene: TRBD2; abundance: -; CDR3nt: TGTGCCAGCAGCCCATCAGCGGGGGGCTACGAGCAGTACTTC; CDR3aa: CASSPSAGGYEQYF
v_gene: TRBV27; j_gene: TRBJ1-5; d_gene: -; abundance: -; CDR3nt: TGTGCCAGCAGTCCCGCTATGGATGTTAATCAGCCCCAGCATTTT; CDR3aa: CASSPAMDVNQPQHF
v_gene: TRBV12-3/TRBV12-4; j_gene: TRBJ1-6; d_gene: TRBD1; abundance: -; CDR3nt: TGTGCCAGCAGTTACGGACAGGGGGGCAATTCACCCCTCCACTTT; CDR3aa: CASSYGQGGNSPLHF
v_gene: TRBV29-1; j_gene: TRBJ2-3; d_gene: TRBD1; abundance: -; CDR3nt: TGCAGCGTTGTCAGGGGGCTTGATACGCAGTATTTT; CDR3aa: CSVVRGLDTQYF
v_gene: TRBV28; j_gene: TRBJ2-1; d_gene: -; abundance: few; CDR3nt: TGTGCCAGCAGGTTAGGAAGAGGGGGTGTCTCCTACAATGAGCAGTTCTTC; CDR3aa: CASRLGRGGVSYNEQFF
v_gene: TRBV9; j_gene: TRBJ2-3; d_gene: -; abundance: -; CDR3nt: TGTGCCAGCAGCGTAGGGCCAGATACGCAGTATTTT; CDR3aa: CASSVGPDTQYF
v_gene: TRBV10-3; j_gene: TRBJ2-1; d_gene: -; abundance: -; CDR3nt: TGTGCCATCAGCTGGGACGGATACAATGAGCAGTTCTTC; CDR3aa: CAISWDGYNEQFF
v_gene: TRBV6-1; j_gene: TRBJ2-3; d_gene: -; abundance: many; CDR3nt: TGTGCCAGCAGCCGAATTAGAGCTGTCACGAGCACAGATACGCAGTATTTT; CDR3aa: CASSRIRAVTSTDTQYF
v_gene: TRBV9; j_gene: TRBJ2-5; d_gene: -; abundance: few; CDR3nt: TGTGCCAGCAGCCCTGGTAGCGGCGAAGGGACCCAGTACTTC; CDR3aa: CASSPGSGEGTQYF
v_gene: TRBV3-1; j_gene: TRBJ2-5; d_gene: -; abundance: many; CDR3nt: TGTGCCAGCAGCCAGATCCAAGAGACCCAGTACTTC; CDR3aa: CASSQIQETQYF
v_gene: TRBV20-1; j_gene: TRBJ2-4; d_gene: -; abundance: few; CDR3nt: TGCAGTGCTATTATGGAGGCCAAAAACATTCAGTACTTC; CDR3aa: CSAIMEAKNIQYF
v_gene: TRBV12-3/TRBV12-4; j_gene: TRBJ2-7; d_gene: -; abundance: few; CDR3nt: TGTGCCAGCAGTTTATCCGGGGTTACCCACGAGCAGTACTTC; CDR3aa: CASSLSGVTHEQYF
v_gene: TRBV4-1; j_gene: TRBJ2-7; d_gene: -; abundance: -; CDR3nt: TGCGCCAGCAGCCACGGACCGGGCGGCGAGCAGTACTTC; CDR3aa: CASSHGPGGEQYF
v_gene: TRBV30; j_gene: TRBJ2-5; d_gene: -; abundance: many; CDR3nt: TGTGCCTGGATCCGACAGTCCCAAGAGACCCAGTACTTC; CDR3aa: CAWIRQSQETQYF
v_gene: TRBV12-3/TRBV12-4; j_gene: TRBJ2-7; d_gene: -; abundance: -; CDR3nt: TGTGCCAGCCGATTGGCGGGGGCCAACTACGAGCAGTACTTC; CDR3aa: CASRLAGANYEQYF